This T cell receptor (beta chain) emerged from a study of blood T cell repertoires in COVID-19. Study-wide background: The United States, Italy and Spain provided the acute and convalescent COVID-19 samples. Sources were T cells, B-cell-depleted T cells, or PBMCs; the material itself was cDNA or gDNA.

In its sample, this clone was seen a few times. As handled by the study authors: Cell counts per sample came from amplifying reference gene primers. Repertoires were generated with immunoSEQ multiplex PCR, while TCRdb's copy carries only in-frame clones and drops some. V and J calls and clone size come straight from that table; D and trimming were deduced from the DNA. Of under 250,000 clones listed, 85% to 90% are singletons. Germline CDR1 reads SGHNT; CDR2 reads YYREEE (reference sequence). Trimming left V 3 bases short and J 5 bases short, with 8 bases between. This CDR3 is built from 13 residues. The sequence was obtained from a woman between 65 and 79 years old with active or convalescent COVID-19. The V and J genes are TRBV5-4 and TRBJ2-2; D possibly corresponds to TRBD1 (5 bases). The specimen was peripheral blood. CDR3 protein: CASSYQGTGELFF. CDR3 sequence (DNA): TGTGCCAGCAGCTACCAGGGTACCGGGGAGCTGTTTTTT.